This T cell receptor beta chain was recorded in a study of blood T cell repertoires in COVID-19. The CDR3 runs to 14 residues. CDR1 is MNHEY, CDR2 SMNVEV, per germline (reference sequence). Trimming took off 3 bases at V and 5 bases at J, with 12 bases between the two ends. Methods used by the authors: Nucleated cell number was recorded as an estimate derived from reference gene primer amplification. Assay used: immunoSEQ multiplex PCR; TCRdb lists only in-frame clones, some missing. The D gene and trimming were derived from the DNA, and the V and J assignments and clone size from that table. The data contain roughly 130,000 clones, about 76% of them singletons.

This clonotype was obtained from a man at least 80 years old with acute or convalescent COVID-19. The rearrangement links TRBV27 to TRBJ2-3; D remains unclear. Sequenced: peripheral blood. This chain's CDR3 is CASSFLQSEDTQYF. The CDR3 DNA reads as TGTGCCAGCAGTTTCTTACAAAGTGAAGATACGCAGTATTTT.